Below, 9 T cell receptor beta chains from the same sample are listed, as sequenced in a study of prognosis after radiotherapy for stage I lung cancer. Two-round multiplex PCR amplified TCR beta CDR3 from genomic DNA. Individual primers that were specific to each TRBV and TRBJ gene served in first-round PCR. TCRdb independently ran MiXCR on the multiplex PCR reads; one entry per CDR3 protein. The sample shows fewer than 30,000 distinct CDR3 sequences, approximately 44% of them seen only once. Material: PBMCs, obtained before or after stereotactic body radiation therapy (not recorded which). The receptors were gathered from a donor aged 50 or older with non-small cell lung cancer.

The chain employs TRBV20-1 and TRBJ2-7, with D hard to call. The CDR3 has 16 residues. The V and J ends lost 0 bases and 5 bases respectively, with 20 bases between them. CDR1 is DFQATT, CDR2 SNEGSKA, per germline (reference sequence). CDR3 sequence reads: CSARDLRMPSTHEQYF. CDR3 DNA: TGCAGTGCTAGAGATCTCAGGATGCCTAGTACCCACGAGCAGTACTTC.

This chain uses TRBV3-1 with TRBJ1-5; D not certain. This CDR3 is 13 amino acids long. V lost 1 base to trimming and J lost 3 bases, with 4 bases between them. The germline CDR1 and CDR2 sequences are LGHDT and YNNKEL (reference sequence). CDR3 sequence reads: CASSQVPNQPQHF. The CDR3 DNA sequence: TGTGCCAGCAGCCAAGTCCCCAATCAGCCCCAGCATTTT.

On this clonotype: A far larger clone is off by one base, so a read error is likely. The V call is TRBV6-4, the J call TRBJ2-1; 7 bases are shared with TRBD1. Germline assignment: CDR1 MRHNA and CDR2 SNTAGT. Trimming at V came to 7 bases and at J to 1 base, leaving 7 bases not matched to a gene. The CDR3 runs to 15 residues. CDR3 sequence reads: CASIMVTGSYNEQFF. The DNA of the CDR3 is TGTGCCAGCATTATGGTGACAGGGTCCTACAATGAGCAGTTCTTC.

This clonotype was seen ten or more times. This rearrangement joins TRBV6-1 to TRBJ2-1, with 14 positions matching TRBD2. Germline V lookup: CDR1 MNHNS, CDR2 SASEGT. The CDR3 has 17 residues. V lost 5 bases to trimming and J lost 7 bases; unmatched junction nucleotides: 10. DNA for the CDR3: TGTGCCAGCAGTCCTACCTACGGACTAGCGGGAGGTAATGAGCAGTTCTTC. It specifies CASSPTYGLAGGNEQFF.

Many counts were recorded for this clonotype. CDR3 in amino acids: CASSLREQETQYF. In DNA, the CDR3 is TGTGCCAGCAGTTTAAGGGAACAAGAGACCCAGTACTTC. The rearrangement links TRBV27 to TRBJ2-5; D ambiguous. Trimming took off 2 bases at V and 2 bases at J, with 6 bases between the two ends. Germline V lookup: CDR1 MNHEY, CDR2 SMNVEV (reference sequence). CDR3 length: 13 residues.

This clonotype was recorded many times. This chain uses TRBV5-1 with TRBJ1-5, with no clear D. The ends were cut back, 5 bases at V and 3 bases at J, with 15 bases in the middle. The CDR3 is 15 residues long. Germline loops: CDR1 SGHRS, CDR2 YFSETQ. The CDR3 region has the DNA TGCGCCAGCAGGCCCCAAATTGCCCCCAATCAGCCCCAGCATTTT. It is translated as CASRPQIAPNQPQHF.

This clonotype was counted at least ten times. The chain links TRBV6-2 or TRBV6-3 to TRBJ2-2, with TRBD2 matching over 9 bases. After removal of 7 bases from V and 6 bases from J, the junction contained 21 bases not matched to a gene. In germline, CDR1 is MNHEY, CDR2 SVGEGT. The CDR3 is made up of 19 amino acids. The CDR3 sequence is CASTLRVVSSGIGSGELFF. The CDR3 region has the DNA TGTGCCAGCACCCTCAGGGTAGTTTCTAGCGGGATTGGCTCCGGGGAGCTGTTTTTT.

Many counts were recorded for this clonotype. The chain uses TRBV19 and TRBJ1-6; 7 bases align to TRBD1. The germline V gene encodes CDR1 LNHDA and CDR2 SQIVND (reference sequence). V shed 8 bases and J 3 bases; nucleotides not matched to a gene: 7. The CDR3 sequence is 15 residues long. CDR3 sequence reads: CASQGQNHYNSPLHF. The DNA of the CDR3 is TGTGCCAGTCAGGGACAGAATCACTATAATTCACCCCTCCACTTT.

The chain recombines TRBV6-2 or TRBV6-3 with TRBJ2-3; D is perhaps TRBD2 (6 bases). Germline V gene sequence: CDR1 MNHEY, CDR2 SVGEGT. V lost 0 bases and J 4 bases, leaving 11 bases between the germline ends. The CDR3 runs to 15 residues. Here the CDR3 reads CASSYSEGLADTQYF. CDR3 nucleotide sequence: TGTGCCAGCAGTTACTCGGAGGGATTGGCAGATACGCAGTATTTT.